This TCR beta chain was sequenced in a study of blood T cell repertoires in COVID-19. Study-level information: The United States, Italy and Spain were the sources of the acute and convalescent COVID-19 samples. From T cells, B-cell-depleted T cells, or PBMCs came the material, which was cDNA or gDNA.

The germline CDR1 and CDR2 sequences are LGHDT and YNNKEL (reference sequence). The CDR3 contains 13 residues. Germline trimming cut 6 bases from V and 6 bases from J; bases unmatched to any gene: 4. Produced via immunoSEQ multiplex PCR; TCRdb's table is partial and in-frame only. The sample holds 90,000 to 120,000 clones, about 90% seen once. The source of this sequence is a man aged 35 to 55 with active or convalescent COVID-19. This rearrangement joins TRBV3-1 (or the pseudogene TRBV3-2) to TRBJ2-1, with TRBD2 identical over 8 bases. Sequenced input: peripheral blood. CDR3 nucleotides: TGTGCCAGCAGTCGGACTAGCCTCAATGAGCAGTTCTTC. It translates to CASSRTSLNEQFF.